Given below is one TCR beta chain in context. This clonotype has at least ten counts. This clone's antigen is unknown. It has no much larger one-base neighbor in the sample; base qualities were not kept. This entry belongs to a study of early T cells in non-severe SARS-CoV-2 infection (dated by TCRdb to the early 2020s). About the full investigation: Because TCR sequencing relied on bulk RNA taken from unsorted whole blood, pairing of alpha and beta chains was not possible. Summary of the overall study and its limitations: VDJdb matching was skewed toward anti-spike CD8 responses, so virus-specific expansions were likely underestimated and private and CD4 specificities were missed.

Libraries came from 5' RACE. The sample was run on a NextSeq 500. The TCR library protocol attached unique molecular identifiers to individual cDNA molecules to correct for sequencing error and PCR bias. Both TCR alpha and beta chains were sequenced, and tight co-correlation was observed between alpha and beta sequence abundances in each sample. In the authors' own workflow: Decombinator V4 was used to annotate the V gene, J gene and CDR3 of the TCR sequences. TCRs were defined as expanded if a significant change between any two time points was detected under a Poisson model with p below 0.0001. TCR abundances were normalised to the total number of TCRs sequenced in each sample and reported as counts per million. MAIT TCRs were defined by TRAV1-2 paired with TRAJ12, TRAJ20 or TRAJ33, and iNKT TCRs by TRAV10 paired with TRAJ18. VDJdb, accessed 1 November 2021, was searched for CMV, EBV and SARS-CoV-2 annotated TCRs, with TCRs annotated for multiple antigens excluded. TCRdb reran the public reads through fastp at Q25 and MiXCR, keeping productive beta chains. Each record represents a unique CDR3 protein, reported with the most common genes and DNA among its rows. In this record, the V and J calls reflect TCRdb's handling and not the investigators' own analysis. Across this sample there are around 29,000 distinct CDR3 sequences, with approximately 5.3% seen only once. The biggest ten clones account for around 4.3% of the sample.

V gives up 3 bases and J gives up 5 bases, and the segment between their germline ends measures 10 bases. Its CDR3 holds 14 amino acids, cysteine through phenylalanine. CDR3 DNA only is kept here, 42 bases in frame from base 1. The germline V gene (reference sequence) specifies LNHDA as CDR1 and SQIVND as CDR2. Set within a cohort of healthcare workers in London, UK, this nested case-control study involved weekly PCR testing of nasopharyngeal swabs along with blood sampling. Healthcare workers were enrolled in the week of the UK lockdown, from 23 to 31 March 2020, and were followed every week for up to roughly 16 weeks.

Sequencing was performed on whole blood. The TCR comes from an adult who was a healthcare worker with PCR-confirmed SARS-CoV-2 infection or an uninfected control (not recorded which). This sequence uses TRBV19 and TRBJ2-2; the D gene lacks a confident call. The sequenced DNA: TGTGCCAGTAGTATCGACGGGTGGACCGGGGAGCTGTTTTTT. Its translation is CASSIDGWTGELFF.